This T cell receptor (beta chain) was sequenced in a study of OX40 agonist ivuxolimab in advanced cancers. Study overall: All patients had ivuxolimab intravenously every 2 weeks at 0.01 to 10 mg/kg. The group had a mean age of around 64 years, ranged from roughly 23 to 90, and was 80% to 85% male. Recorded diagnoses for dose-escalation patients were hepatocellular carcinoma, melanoma, renal cell or head and neck cancer.

About this clone itself: What it recognizes is unknown. Other DNA sequences within the sample encode an identical CDR3.

Study outcomes and limitations: At 0.1 to 3.0 mg/kg, CD4+ and CD8+ blood T cells expanded clonally by week 6.

Sequencing used immunoSEQ multiplex PCR; TCRdb keeps in-frame clones, though not all of them. The sample lists tens of thousands of clones; approximately 90% were seen once. This CDR3 comprises 14 residues. V lost 5 bases and J lost 1, with 12 bases in between. CDR1 and CDR2 (germline): LNHNV, YYDKDF (reference sequence). The origin of this receptor is an adult with an advanced solid tumor such as melanoma, head and neck, liver or kidney cancer. Sequenced here: CD4+ or CD8+ T cells sorted from blood, sampled in a trial of the OX40 agonist ivuxolimab. This chain uses TRBV15 with TRBJ2-7; a weak D match, TRBD1 (5 bases). CDR3 amino acids: CATSPEQGSYEQYF. In DNA, the CDR3 is TGTGCCACCAGCCCGGAGCAGGGATCCTACGAGCAGTACTTC.